The subject of this entry is one T cell receptor (beta chain). Its specificity is not known. This sample's time point: patch test 1, 2 weeks after DPC sensitization. This sample's treatment: therapeutic diphenylcyclopropenone sensitization with weekly scalp DPC. TCRdb passed the RACE reads through MiXCR, listing each CDR3 protein once. The sample lists about 99,000 distinct CDR3 sequences; roughly 12% were seen once. This specimen comes from a study of human T cells and chemical hapten exposure. Study-level points and caveats: The count of PT1 expanded TCRs correlated positively with patch test score.

Germline CDR1 DFQATT, CDR2 SNEGSKA (reference sequence). Trimming took off 5 bases at V and 4 bases at J, with 20 bases between the two ends. The CDR3 covers 16 residues. The sample in question was whole blood, obtained in connection with sensitization to the hapten diphenylcyclopropenone (DPC). This TCR was sampled from a middle-aged woman with alopecia areata. Some clones in this sample may be carry-over from other donors' samples. The chain recombines TRBV20-1 with TRBJ2-2; the D gene is possibly TRBD1 (6 bases). CDR3: CSAQIFGQGPTGELFF. The DNA for the CDR3 is TGCAGTGCTCAAATTTTCGGCCAGGGGCCCACCGGGGAGCTGTTTTTT.